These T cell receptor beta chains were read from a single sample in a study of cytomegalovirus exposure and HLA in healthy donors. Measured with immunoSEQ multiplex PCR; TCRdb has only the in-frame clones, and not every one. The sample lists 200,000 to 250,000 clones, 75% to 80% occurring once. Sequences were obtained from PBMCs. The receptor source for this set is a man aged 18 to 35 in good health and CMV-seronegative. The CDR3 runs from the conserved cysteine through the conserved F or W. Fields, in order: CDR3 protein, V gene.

CDR3aa: CASSRTSGSNEQFF; v_gene: TRBV6-5
CDR3aa: CASSLVGQGALQETQYF; v_gene: TRBV7-3
CDR3aa: CASSFAFSGGVDGYTF; v_gene: TRBV28
CDR3aa: CASSATGDSNQPQHF; v_gene: TRBV6-1
CDR3aa: CATQQGSTDTQYF; v_gene: TRBV19
CDR3aa: CASSETGGNSYEQYF; v_gene: TRBV6-1
CDR3aa: CASSLGANYGYTF; v_gene: TRBV7-2
CDR3aa: CSVEDRGASTF; v_gene: TRBV29-1
CDR3aa: CASRPLTARDRVFLDGYTF; v_gene: TRBV27
CDR3aa: CAWRIGTVYGYTF; v_gene: TRBV30
CDR3aa: CASSVGGSLYEQYF; v_gene: TRBV9
CDR3aa: CAWRGSLLGGEQFF; v_gene: TRBV30
CDR3aa: CASISQRNTEAFF; v_gene: TRBV2
CDR3aa: CASSPVTSGRADTQYF; v_gene: TRBV5-4
CDR3aa: CASSQEGGLGGIEQYF; v_gene: TRBV4-2
CDR3aa: CASSQTAVSGYGYTF; v_gene: TRBV4-3
CDR3aa: CASSAKTGPENTGELFF; v_gene: TRBV9
CDR3aa: CASLGDTEAFF; v_gene: TRBV5-1
CDR3aa: CASSVGQNVNVLTF; v_gene: TRBV11-2
CDR3aa: CASRPIGGEGNQPQHF; v_gene: TRBV27
CDR3aa: CASRTLDSSGNTIYF; v_gene: TRBV19